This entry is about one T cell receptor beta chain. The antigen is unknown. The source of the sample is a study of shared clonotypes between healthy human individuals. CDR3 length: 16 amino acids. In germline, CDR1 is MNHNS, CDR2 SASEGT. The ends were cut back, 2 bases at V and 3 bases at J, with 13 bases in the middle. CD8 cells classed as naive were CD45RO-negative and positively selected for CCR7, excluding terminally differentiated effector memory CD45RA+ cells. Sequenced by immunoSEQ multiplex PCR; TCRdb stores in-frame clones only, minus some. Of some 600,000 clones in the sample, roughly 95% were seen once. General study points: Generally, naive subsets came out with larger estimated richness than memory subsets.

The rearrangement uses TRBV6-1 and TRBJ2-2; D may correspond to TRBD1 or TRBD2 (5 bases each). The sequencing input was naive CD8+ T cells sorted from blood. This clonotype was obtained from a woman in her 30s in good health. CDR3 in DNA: TGTGCCAGCAGTGAATTTGGGGGACGGGACACCGGGGAGCTGTTTTTT. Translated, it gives CASSEFGGRDTGELFF.